A single sample is the source of the 27 T cell receptor beta chains below, sequenced in a study of long-term antiretroviral therapy in people with HIV. It was version v3.0 of the immunoSEQ assay that was run at survey level. Using immunoSEQ multiplex PCR, the repertoire was profiled, and TCRdb retains in-frame clones only, with some absent. The table lists some 16,000 clones, 77% of them singletons, with more than 14% in the top ten. Source: unsorted PBMCs, taken 2.1 years before starting antiretroviral therapy. These receptors all come from a man between 25 and 39 years old with HIV.

The chain recombines TRBV30 with TRBJ1-2; TRBD1 matches 9 bases. In germline, CDR1 is GTSNPN, CDR2 SVGIG (reference sequence). Unmatched junction bases numbered 1, after V lost 0 bases and J lost 2 bases. This CDR3 is built from 14 residues. CDR3 sequence: CAWSVGQGNYGYTF. CDR3 DNA: TGTGCCTGGAGTGTGGGACAGGGAAACTATGGCTACACCTTC.

The chain is built from TRBV6-1 and TRBJ1-5; D perhaps matches TRBD1 (5 bases). V lost 0 bases and J lost 4, with 10 bases in between. CDR1 and CDR2 from the germline V gene are MNHNS and SASEGT. The CDR3 runs to 15 residues. The CDR3 loop reads CASSEAIEGNQPQHF. CDR3 coding DNA: TGTGCCAGCAGTGAAGCGATAGAGGGGAATCAGCCCCAGCATTTT.

This clone was counted only a few times. The V call is TRBV19, the J call TRBJ1-5, with a tentative D call TRBD1 (6 bases). Germline loops: CDR1 LNHDA, CDR2 SQIVND (reference sequence). V was pared by 1 base and J by 4 bases, with 8 bases between. CDR3 size: 14 residues. CDR3 amino acids: CASSIGTENQPQHF. The CDR3 coding sequence is TGTGCCAGTAGTATAGGGACAGAAAATCAGCCCCAGCATTTT.

The J gene is TRBJ2-1, the V gene TRBV10-3; the D is unclear. The CDR3 totals 14 residues. The ends were cut back, 4 bases at V and 11 bases at J, with 18 bases in the middle. Germline CDR1 and CDR2: ENHRY and SYGVKD. The DNA for the CDR3 is TGTGCCATCAGTGGAGAGGTTTTGGCGGCCAAGCAGTTCTTC. Encoded protein: CAISGEVLAAKQFF.

The chain uses TRBV27 and TRBJ2-7; unclear D gene. CDR3 length: 16 residues. The V and J ends lost 0 bases and 2 bases respectively, with 14 bases between them. CDR1 is MNHEY and CDR2 is SMNVEV in the germline V gene (reference sequence). CDR3 loop: CASSLSGNLKAYEQYF. CDR3 nucleotides: TGTGCCAGCAGTTTATCGGGGAACCTGAAGGCCTACGAGCAGTACTTC.

The chain uses TRBV7-8 and TRBJ2-6; D gene unclear. The germline CDR1 and CDR2 sequences are SGHVS and FQNEAQ. The CDR3 extends over 14 amino acids. Trimming pared 3 bases from V and 0 bases from J, leaving 3 bases between. CDR3 coding DNA: TGTGCCAGCAGCTTTTTCTCTGGGGCCAACGTCCTGACTTTC. Encoded protein: CASSFFSGANVLTF.

The J gene is TRBJ2-7, the V gene TRBV7-2; the match to TRBD2 covers 7 bases. Germline V gene data show CDR1 as SGHTA and CDR2 as FQGNSA. The junction had 12 bases not matched to a gene; V was cut back by 6 bases and J by 4 bases. The CDR3 length is 15 residues. As DNA, the CDR3 is TGTGCCAGCAGTTCACTATGGGGGGGAGGGTACGAGCAGTACTTC. Translating it yields CASSSLWGGGYEQYF.

The chain recombines TRBV23-1 with TRBJ1-5; TRBD1 agrees at 12 bases. TRBV23-1 is filed as an ORF, its function uncertain. Trimming removed 1 base from V and 5 bases from J; junction bases left unmatched: 3. The CDR3 consists of 16 residues. This chain's CDR3 is CASSQWGQGAYQPQHF. CDR3 nucleotides: TGCGCCAGCAGTCAATGGGGACAGGGGGCTTATCAGCCCCAGCATTTT.

There are a few counts of this clone. The chain has TRBV28 and TRBJ1-2; unclear D gene. This CDR3 has 12 amino acids. V was pared by 4 bases and J by 2 bases, with 5 bases between. CDR1 is MDHEN and CDR2 is SYDVKM in the germline V gene. The CDR3 sequence is CASSWTNYGYTF. In DNA form, the CDR3 reads TGTGCCAGCAGTTGGACGAACTATGGCTACACCTTC.

CDR3 protein: CASSPGGYEQYF. CDR3 DNA sequence: TGTGCCAGTAGCCCGGGGGGCTACGAGCAGTACTTC. The rearrangement joins TRBV19 to TRBJ2-7; 7 positions match TRBD2. Germline-derived CDR1 and CDR2 are LNHDA and SQIVND (reference sequence). The CDR3 totals 12 residues. V was clipped by 6 bases and J by 3 bases; unmatched bases: 2.

This clone was seen a few times. The chain joins TRBV6-6 to TRBJ1-2; D unresolved. CDR3 length: 12 amino acids. V was clipped by 4 bases and J by 6 bases, with 9 bases between them. Germline CDR1 reads MNHNY; CDR2 reads SVGAGI (reference sequence). The CDR3 DNA reads TGTGCCAGCAGTTCGGGAAGCAATGGCTACACCTTC. This codes for CASSSGSNGYTF.

The table lists this clone with a count of one. The chain couples TRBV13 to TRBJ1-1; 8 bases are a match to TRBD1. The CDR3 length is 16 residues. J was trimmed by 0 bases and V by 6 bases; bases with no gene match: 9. CDR1 and CDR2 (germline): PRHDT, FYEKMQ (reference sequence). The CDR3 is CASSRIQGVMNTEAFF. The CDR3 nucleotides are TGTGCCAGCAGTCGTATACAGGGGGTAATGAACACTGAAGCTTTCTTT.

This clone is a singleton in its sample. This chain joins TRBV6-1 and TRBJ1-5; the D is unclear. There are 14 residues in the CDR3. CDR1 and CDR2 from the germline V gene are MNHNS and SASEGT. V was pared by 4 bases and J by 0 bases, with 7 bases between. CDR3 amino acids: CASSADYSNQPQHF. The CDR3 DNA follows: TGTGCCAGCAGTGCCGATTATAGCAATCAGCCCCAGCATTTT.

The V call is TRBV10-3, the J call TRBJ1-1, with 7 nucleotides matching TRBD1. This CDR3 is built from 17 residues. Germline V CDR1 and CDR2: ENHRY, SYGVKD. J was trimmed by 1 base and V by 5 bases; bases with no gene match: 13. The CDR3 region is CAISISGGADGNTEAFF. The CDR3 nucleotides read TGTGCCATCAGTATATCAGGGGGGGCTGACGGGAACACTGAAGCTTTCTTT.

The rearrangement links TRBV2 to TRBJ1-1; D unclear. CDR3 length: 13 amino acids. CDR1 and CDR2 (germline): SNHLY, FYNNEI. V gave up 2 bases and J gave up 5 bases, with 9 bases separating them. The CDR3, as DNA: TGTGCCAGCAGTGAACCCGGAGAGACTGAAGCTTTCTTT. Amino acids: CASSEPGETEAFF.

The chain uses TRBV5-1 and TRBJ2-7, with TRBD1 identical over 10 bases. CDR1 and CDR2 from the germline V gene are SGHRS and YFSETQ. The junction had 2 bases not matched to a gene; V was cut back by 0 bases and J by 2 bases. The CDR3 covers 15 residues. Written as DNA, the CDR3 is TGCGCCAGCAGCTTGGACGGGACAGGGGCCTACGAGCAGTACTTC. Residues: CASSLDGTGAYEQYF.

V is TRBV9 and J is TRBJ2-2, with D possibly TRBD2 on 5 matching bases. Germline lookup yields CDR1 SGDLS and CDR2 YYNGEE. With 2 bases removed from V and 7 bases from J, the gap between germline ends came to 12 bases. The CDR3 contains 14 residues. For the CDR3, the DNA is TGTGCCAGCAGCGTGCTAGCCACCGACGGGGAGCTGTTTTTT. Encoded protein: CASSVLATDGELFF. Drawing the rest from reference TRBV9 and TRBJ2-2, the complete variable domain is DSGVTQTPKHLITATGQRVTLRCSPRSGDLSVYWYQQSLDQGLQFLIQYYNGEERAKGNILERFSAQQFPDLHSELNLSSLELGDSALYFCASSVLATDGELFFGEGSRLTVL.

This chain uses TRBV10-2 with TRBJ2-7; D possibly matches TRBD1 or TRBD2 (6 bases each). V lost 3 bases and J lost 5, with 14 bases in between. CDR1 and CDR2 from the germline V gene are WSHSY and SAAADI. This CDR3 is built from 14 residues. The CDR3 nucleotides are TGCGCCAGCAGTGACACGGGGGCCTGGGACGAGCAGTACTTC. This gives the protein CASSDTGAWDEQYF.

The V and J genes are TRBV6-6 and TRBJ1-3; no definite D call. The CDR3 is made up of 12 amino acids. Trimming left V 6 bases short and J 4 bases short, with 7 bases between. CDR1 and CDR2 from the germline V gene are MNHNY and SVGAGI (reference sequence). The CDR3 loop is CASSNGGNTIYF. The DNA for the CDR3 is TGTGCCAGCAGCAACGGCGGAAACACCATATATTTT.

This clone occurred a few times. The chain carries TRBV25-1 and TRBJ2-2; D is ambiguous. This CDR3 spans 12 amino acids. Trimming took off 2 bases at V and 5 bases at J, with 3 bases between the two ends. In germline, CDR1 is MGHDK, CDR2 SYGVNS. This CDR3 reads CASSERTGELFF. For the CDR3, the DNA is TGTGCCAGCAGTGAAAGGACCGGGGAGCTGTTTTTT.

V gene TRBV27 combines with J gene TRBJ2-6; 7 bases are a match to TRBD1. The CDR3 loop spans 18 amino acids. Looked up from germline, CDR1 is MNHEY and CDR2 is SMNVEV (reference sequence). V was clipped by 5 bases and J by 1 base; unmatched bases: 11. The CDR3 sequence: CASSPYPQGESGANVLTF. The CDR3 nucleotides read TGTGCCAGCAGTCCGTACCCGCAGGGGGAGTCTGGGGCCAACGTCCTGACTTTC.

This clone was detected only once. V usage is TRBV4-1 and J usage is TRBJ1-1, with D perhaps TRBD1 (5 bases). Trimming took off 3 bases at V and 0 bases at J, with 17 bases between the two ends. From germline, CDR1 is MGHRA and CDR2 YSYEKL. The CDR3 contains 17 residues. In DNA, the CDR3 is TGCGCCAGCAGCCATATCCGGGACGGGCCCTTGAACACTGAAGCTTTCTTT. Amino acid sequence: CASSHIRDGPLNTEAFF.

The gene calls are TRBV5-1 and TRBJ1-4; no definite D call. The V gene lost 4 bases and the J gene lost 10 bases, with 26 bases spanning the gap. CDR3 length: 17 amino acids. Germline V gene data show CDR1 as SGHRS and CDR2 as YFSETQ. CDR3 protein: CASSPGLGSRAYGKLFF. CDR3 nucleotides: TGCGCCAGCAGCCCTGGCCTGGGGTCACGGGCATATGGAAAACTGTTTTTT. The variable domain in full, completed from reference TRBV5-1 and TRBJ1-4, reads KAGVTQTPRYLIKTRGQQVTLSCSPISGHRSVSWYQQTPGQGLQFLFEYFSETQRNKGNFPGRFSGRQFSNSRSEMNVSTLELGDSALYLCASSPGLGSRAYGKLFFGSGTQLSVL.

This clone has a handful of counts. The chain's CDR3 is CASSQAEGNYEQYF. In nucleotides, the CDR3 is TGTGCCAGCAGCCAAGCCGAAGGTAACTACGAGCAGTACTTC. The genes are TRBV4-2 and TRBJ2-7, with D unresolved. V was trimmed by 1 base and J by 3 bases, leaving 10 bases between them. Per germline, CDR1 LGHNA and CDR2 YNFKEQ. The CDR3 sequence is 14 residues long.

The rearrangement links TRBV5-1 to TRBJ1-2; D remains ambiguous. This CDR3 is 15 amino acids long. Trimming removed 2 bases from V and 0 bases from J, with 11 bases in between. Germline CDR1 and CDR2: SGHRS and YFSETQ. The CDR3 spells CASSLSGLANYGYTF. CDR3 DNA sequence: TGCGCCAGCAGCTTATCAGGTCTAGCTAACTATGGCTACACCTTC.

The V and J genes are TRBV15 and TRBJ2-6, with D maybe TRBD2 (5 bases). In germline, CDR1 is LNHNV, CDR2 YYDKDF (reference sequence). This CDR3 has 16 residues. V was pared by 0 bases and J by 3 bases, with 9 bases between. The CDR3 loop reads CATSREVGSGANVLTF. Here the CDR3 DNA reads TGTGCCACCAGCAGAGAGGTTGGGAGTGGGGCCAACGTCCTGACTTTC.

The genes are TRBV30 and TRBJ2-5; D is undetermined. The CDR3 consists of 14 residues. The germline V and J ends were trimmed by 5 bases and 4 bases, with 17 bases remaining between them. Germline V gene data show CDR1 as GTSNPN and CDR2 as SVGIG (reference sequence). The CDR3 bases are TGTGCCTGGGCAGATCCCAATAGAGGAGAGACCCAGTACTTC. Amino acid sequence: CAWADPNRGETQYF.